Below are 16 T cell receptor beta chains sequenced from a single sample in a study of CXCR3-negative and CXCR3-positive naive CD8 T cells. Study-level points and caveats: CXCR3-negative naive cells had less hydrophobic TRB CDR3s than did CXCR3-positive naive cells.

These receptors have no identified antigens. TRB cDNA libraries were made by UMI-labeled 5' RACE. Using the 5' RACE reads, TCRdb records one entry per CDR3 protein without DNA. This sample's table has 65,000 to 75,000 distinct CDR3 sequences. What was sequenced was naive CXCR3+ CD8+ T cells from blood. The subset is: CD45RO-CCR7+CD27+CD95- naive CD8+ T cells expressing CXCR3 (TNR3+). The origin of the receptors is a human donor in good health. Some clones in this sample may be carry-over from other donors' samples.

The V and J genes are TRBV7-3 and TRBJ1-2; the D call of TRBD1 rests on TCRdb alone, since no DNA is present to check it. CDR1 is SGHTA, CDR2 FQGTGA, per germline. This CDR3 comprises 14 residues. The CDR3 region is CATPGQLTNYGYTF.

The J gene is TRBJ2-2, the V gene TRBV5-4; the D call of TRBD1 rests on TCRdb alone, since no DNA is present to check it. In germline, CDR1 is SGHNT, CDR2 YYREEE (reference sequence). CDR3 length equals 15 residues. The CDR3 protein is CASRAWDRVSGELFF.

The chain uses TRBV12-3 or TRBV12-4 and TRBJ1-4; absent DNA, TCRdb's TRBD1 call cannot be checked. The CDR3 sequence is 16 residues long. CDR3 residues: CASSSPPGQGGEKLFF.

V is TRBV27 and J is TRBJ1-2; no DNA is available, so the TRBD1 call from TCRdb remains unchecked. This CDR3 is 16 amino acids long. CDR1 MNHEY and CDR2 SMNVEV come from the germline V gene (reference sequence). CDR3 in amino acids: CASSDDWTATASGYTF.

The rearrangement joins TRBV12-3 or TRBV12-4 to TRBJ2-1; TCRdb selects TRBD2, and the lack of DNA leaves this call unchecked. CDR3 length: 16 residues. The CDR3 loop reads CASSQWGSGYYNEQFF.

This chain connects TRBV27 to TRBJ1-6; there is no DNA to check the TCRdb D call of TRBD1. CDR3 length equals 14 residues. Looked up from germline, CDR1 is MNHEY and CDR2 is SMNVEV (reference sequence). CDR3 sequence reads: CASSFPIQGSPLHF.

The rearrangement joins TRBV12-3 or TRBV12-4 to TRBJ2-7; no DNA is available, so the TRBD1 call from TCRdb remains unchecked. This CDR3 has 13 amino acids. CDR3 region: CASSVPGFHEQYF.

The CDR3 here is CASSSGQGPYNSPLHF. This rearrangement joins TRBV7-9 to TRBJ1-6; without DNA, the TCRdb call of TRBD1 cannot be checked. The CDR3 is 16 residues long. Germline loops: CDR1 SEHNR, CDR2 FQNEAQ (reference sequence). The entire variable domain, with the rest obtained from reference TRBV7-9 and TRBJ1-6, is as follows: DTGVSQNPRHKITKRGQNVTFRCDPISEHNRLYWYRQTLGQGPEFLTYFQNEAQLEKSRLLSDRFSAERPKGSFSTLEIQRTEQGDSAMYLCASSSGQGPYNSPLHFGNGTRLTVT.

The chain recombines TRBV7-9 with TRBJ2-3; there is no DNA to check the TCRdb D call of TRBD1. The CDR3 totals 17 residues. Germline V gene lookup returns CDR1 SEHNR and CDR2 FQNEAQ (reference sequence). The CDR3 sequence is CASSSPPGGDSTDTQYF.

This chain uses TRBV20-1 with TRBJ2-7; TCRdb's assignment of TRBD1 cannot be checked, as there is no DNA. The CDR3 loop spans 14 amino acids. The germline gives CDR1 DFQATT, CDR2 SNEGSKA (reference sequence). The CDR3 loop is CSAREDRATYEQYF.

The chain carries TRBV15 and TRBJ2-3. The CDR3 runs 13 residues. Germline CDR1 and CDR2: LNHNV and YYDKDF (reference sequence). CDR3 amino acids: CATSRASTDTQYF.

This chain uses TRBV7-9 with TRBJ1-1. The CDR3 runs 14 residues. CDR1 and CDR2 (germline): SEHNR, FQNEAQ (reference sequence). CDR3 region: CASSPPDRPTEAFF. Supplemented by reference TRBV7-9 and TRBJ1-1, the full variable domain reads DTGVSQNPRHKITKRGQNVTFRCDPISEHNRLYWYRQTLGQGPEFLTYFQNEAQLEKSRLLSDRFSAERPKGSFSTLEIQRTEQGDSAMYLCASSPPDRPTEAFFGQGTRLTVV.

The chain carries TRBV20-1 and TRBJ2-7; the D call of TRBD1 rests on TCRdb alone, since no DNA is present to check it. Germline assignment: CDR1 DFQATT and CDR2 SNEGSKA (reference sequence). This CDR3 comprises 15 residues. CDR3 residues: CSARRQGWSSYEQYF.

The V call is TRBV21-1, the J call TRBJ2-2; lacking DNA, the TRBD1 call made by TCRdb goes unchecked. TRBV21-1 is an annotated pseudogene. This CDR3 has 19 amino acids. The CDR3 is CASSGGKGKYRRNTGELFF.

V and J are TRBV12-3 or TRBV12-4 and TRBJ1-4; the TCRdb D gene call, TRBD1, has no DNA to confirm it. This CDR3 has 14 amino acids. CDR3 in amino acids: CASSYSGPREKLFF.

V and J are TRBV29-1 and TRBJ2-1; there is no DNA to check the TCRdb D call of TRBD2. Germline assignment: CDR1 SQVTM and CDR2 ANQGSEA. The CDR3 length is 13 residues. CDR3: CSARTSGYNEQFF.